This TCR beta chain was recorded in a study of neurological immune-mediated disorders. V lost 6 bases, J lost 10 bases, and 12 bases stayed unmatched. The CDR3 is 13 amino acids. Germline V CDR1 and CDR2: DFQATT, SNEGSKA (reference sequence). TCRdb fed the 5' RACE reads into MiXCR, producing one record per CDR3 protein. Of 20,000 to 25,000 distinct CDR3 sequences listed, over 12% are singletons. Only one count was recorded for this clonotype. The chain is built from TRBV20-1 and TRBJ2-1; TRBD2 matches at 7 bases. Sequenced: PBMCs. This clonotype originated in a female donor with HTLV-1-associated myelopathy (HAM/TSP). CDR3 in amino acids: CSALRSPGGEQFF. CDR3 bases: TGCAGTGCCCTTCGGTCCCCCGGGGGGGAGCAGTTCTTC.